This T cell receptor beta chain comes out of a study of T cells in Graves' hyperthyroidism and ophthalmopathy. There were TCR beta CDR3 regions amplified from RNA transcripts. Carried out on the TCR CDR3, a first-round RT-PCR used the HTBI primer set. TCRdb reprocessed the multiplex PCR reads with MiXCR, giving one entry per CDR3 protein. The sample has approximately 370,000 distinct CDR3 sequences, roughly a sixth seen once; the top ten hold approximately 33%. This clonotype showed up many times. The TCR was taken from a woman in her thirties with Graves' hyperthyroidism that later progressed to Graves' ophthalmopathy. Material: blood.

The CDR3 sequence: CAWSVLSGRVNEQFF. The DNA of the CDR3 is TGTGCCTGGAGTGTACTAAGCGGGAGAGTCAATGAGCAGTTCTTC. The rearrangement uses TRBV30 and TRBJ2-1, with 8 bases matching TRBD2. Germline CDR1 GTSNPN, CDR2 SVGIG (reference sequence). There are 15 residues in the CDR3. V dropped 0 bases and J dropped 6; count of bases not matched to a gene: 7.